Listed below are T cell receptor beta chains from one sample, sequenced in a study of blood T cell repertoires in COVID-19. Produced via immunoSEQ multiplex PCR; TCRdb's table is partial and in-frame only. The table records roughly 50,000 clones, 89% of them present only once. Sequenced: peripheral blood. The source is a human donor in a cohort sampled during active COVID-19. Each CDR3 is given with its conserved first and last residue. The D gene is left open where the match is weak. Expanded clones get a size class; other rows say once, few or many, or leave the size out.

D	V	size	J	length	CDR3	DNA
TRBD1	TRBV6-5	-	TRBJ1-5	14	CASRRTGWDQPQHF	TGTGCCAGCAGGAGGACAGGGTGGGATCAGCCCCAGCATTTT
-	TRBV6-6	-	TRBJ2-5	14	CASRFQGYQETQYF	TGTGCCAGCAGATTCCAGGGCTACCAAGAGACCCAGTACTTC
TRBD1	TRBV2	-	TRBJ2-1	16	CASRRNSGGSYNEQFF	TGTGCCAGCAGACGCAACTCAGGGGGCTCCTACAATGAGCAGTTCTTC
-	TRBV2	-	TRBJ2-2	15	CASSEGTVNTGELFF	TGTGCCAGCAGTGAAGGGACAGTTAACACCGGGGAGCTGTTTTTT
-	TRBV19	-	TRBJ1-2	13	CASSPGANYGYTF	TGTGCCAGTAGTCCGGGGGCTAACTATGGCTACACCTTC
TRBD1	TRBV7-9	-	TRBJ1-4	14	CASSFRQGGEKLFF	TGTGCCAGCAGCTTTCGACAGGGGGGCGAGAAACTGTTTTTT
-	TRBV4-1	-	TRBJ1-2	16	CASSQGTAGLSYGYTF	TGCGCCAGCAGCCAAGGTACGGCCGGGTTAAGCTATGGCTACACCTTC
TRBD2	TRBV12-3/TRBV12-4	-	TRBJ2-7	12	CASSLTSGGLYF	TGTGCCAGCAGCCTGACTAGCGGGGGGCTTTACTTC
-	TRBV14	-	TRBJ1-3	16	CASSLHSRSSGNTIYF	TGTGCCAGCAGCCTACATTCTAGGAGCTCTGGAAACACCATATATTTT
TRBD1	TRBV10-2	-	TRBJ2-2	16	CASRILGQGVDGELFF	TGCGCCAGCAGGATTTTGGGACAGGGAGTGGACGGGGAGCTGTTTTTT
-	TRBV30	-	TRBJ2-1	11	CAWSSFRGQFF	TGTGCCTGGAGTAGTTTTCGAGGGCAGTTCTTC
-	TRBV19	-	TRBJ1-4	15	CASSMSRQLNEKLFF	TGTGCCAGTAGTATGTCGAGGCAGCTTAATGAAAAACTGTTTTTT
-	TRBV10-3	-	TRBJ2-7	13	CAISGQRSYEQYF	TGTGCCATCAGTGGCCAACGGAGCTACGAGCAGTACTTC
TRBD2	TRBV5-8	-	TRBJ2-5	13	CASSRGWVETQYF	TGTGCCAGCTCGCGGGGGTGGGTGGAGACCCAGTACTTC
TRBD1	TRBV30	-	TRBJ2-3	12	CAWRARGDTQYF	TGTGCCTGGAGGGCCAGGGGGGATACGCAGTATTTT
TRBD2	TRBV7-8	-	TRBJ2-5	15	CASSPGTSGVETQYF	TGTGCCAGCAGCCCCGGGACTAGCGGGGTGGAGACCCAGTACTTC
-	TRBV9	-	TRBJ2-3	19	CASSVEAASSPISTDTQYF	TGTGCCAGCAGCGTAGAGGCGGCTAGCAGCCCTATCAGCACAGATACGCAGTATTTT
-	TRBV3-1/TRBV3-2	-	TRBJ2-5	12	CASSRTEETQYF	TGTGCCAGCAGCCGGACAGAAGAGACCCAGTACTTC
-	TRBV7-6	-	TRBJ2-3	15	CASSLGAGGPDTQYF	TGTGCCAGCAGCTTAGGGGCTGGGGGCCCAGATACGCAGTATTTT
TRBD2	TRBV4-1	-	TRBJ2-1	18	CASSPGLARGANYNEQFF	TGCGCCAGCAGCCCAGGACTAGCCCGGGGAGCTAACTACAATGAGCAGTTCTTC
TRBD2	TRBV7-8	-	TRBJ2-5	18	CASSLASKRGASTETQYF	TGTGCCAGCAGCTTAGCCAGTAAGCGGGGGGCTTCGACAGAGACCCAGTACTTC
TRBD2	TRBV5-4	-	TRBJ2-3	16	CASTQTSGGPTDTQYF	TGTGCCAGCACACAGACTAGCGGGGGGCCCACAGATACGCAGTATTTT
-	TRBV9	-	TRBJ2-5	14	CASSARSDGETQYF	TGTGCCAGCAGCGCCAGGTCTGATGGGGAGACCCAGTACTTC
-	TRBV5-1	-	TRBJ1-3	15	CASSLEQFSGNTIYF	TGCGCCAGCAGCTTGGAACAGTTCTCTGGAAACACCATATATTTT
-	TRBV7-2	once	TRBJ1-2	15	CASSHDSFNIYGYTF	TGTGCCAGCAGCCACGACAGCTTTAATATCTATGGCTACACCTTC
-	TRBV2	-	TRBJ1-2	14	CASRVVEGGYGYTF	TGTGCCAGCAGGGTCGTGGAGGGCGGCTATGGCTACACCTTC
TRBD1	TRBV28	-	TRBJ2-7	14	CASSSGQGVYEQYF	TGTGCCAGCAGTTCGGGACAGGGGGTCTACGAGCAGTACTTC
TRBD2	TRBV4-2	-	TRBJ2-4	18	CASSPMSGGALAKNIQYF	TGTGCCAGCAGCCCTATGAGCGGGGGGGCCTTAGCCAAAAACATTCAGTACTTC
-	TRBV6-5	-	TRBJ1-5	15	CASSKTGYSNQPQHF	TGTGCCAGCAGCAAGACAGGTTATAGCAATCAGCCCCAGCATTTT
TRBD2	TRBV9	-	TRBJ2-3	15	CASSVSGGAADTQYF	TGTGCCAGCAGCGTTAGCGGGGGGGCTGCAGATACGCAGTATTTT
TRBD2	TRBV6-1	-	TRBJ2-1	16	CASSEGWGLAGNEQFF	TGTGCCAGCAGTGAAGGCTGGGGACTAGCGGGCAATGAGCAGTTCTTC
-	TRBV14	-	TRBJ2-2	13	CASSSQGSGELFF	TGTGCCAGCAGCTCCCAGGGTTCCGGGGAGCTGTTTTTT
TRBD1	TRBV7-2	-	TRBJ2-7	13	CASSWTGAYEQYF	TGTGCCAGCAGCTGGACAGGAGCCTACGAGCAGTACTTC
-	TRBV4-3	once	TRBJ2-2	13	CASSKRRTGELFF	TGCGCCAGCAGCAAGAGGCGAACCGGGGAGCTGTTTTTT
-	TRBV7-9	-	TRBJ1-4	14	CASSPRTANEKLFF	TGTGCCAGCAGTCCCCGGACAGCCAATGAAAAACTGTTTTTT
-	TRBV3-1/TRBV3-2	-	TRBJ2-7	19	CASSRKGGGARESSYEQYF	TGTGCCAGCAGCCGGAAGGGGGGGGGTGCAAGGGAAAGCTCCTACGAGCAGTACTTC
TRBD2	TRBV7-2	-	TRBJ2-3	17	CASSRFGGGSLEDTQYF	TGTGCCAGCAGCCGCTTTGGGGGGGGGAGTTTAGAAGATACGCAGTATTTT